The clone carrying this T cell receptor beta chain was recorded at least ten times. Its antigen is unknown. The entry originates in a study of CD8 T cells in ankylosing spondylitis. It was by quantitative 5'-RACE with molecular barcodes that TCR beta libraries were made. From the 5' RACE reads, TCRdb called clonotypes with MiXCR, one entry per CDR3 protein. Of around 120,000 distinct CDR3 sequences in the sample, roughly 13% were seen once. The junction had 6 bases not matched to a gene; V was cut back by 0 bases and J by 0 bases. CDR3 length equals 18 residues. CDR1 is ENHRY and CDR2 is SYGVKD in the germline V gene. Study findings and constraints: Peripheral blood samples showed relatively rare disease-linked clones, and these clones were CD8+. Reported data indicate significant enrichment of disease-linked clones within matched ankylosing spondylitis synovial fluid. In reactive arthritis synovial fluid and blood, some motif variants had been reported before.

The sample taken for sequencing was blood, either unsorted or a sorted T cell fraction (not recorded which). This chain links TRBV10-3 with TRBJ2-3; 10 positions match TRBD1. The TCR sequence derives from a female donor with ankylosing spondylitis or in good health (not recorded which). The CDR3 DNA follows: TGTGCCATCAGTGAGTCGCGGGACAGGGGAGGGAGCACAGATACGCAGTATTTT. Its translation is CAISESRDRGGSTDTQYF.